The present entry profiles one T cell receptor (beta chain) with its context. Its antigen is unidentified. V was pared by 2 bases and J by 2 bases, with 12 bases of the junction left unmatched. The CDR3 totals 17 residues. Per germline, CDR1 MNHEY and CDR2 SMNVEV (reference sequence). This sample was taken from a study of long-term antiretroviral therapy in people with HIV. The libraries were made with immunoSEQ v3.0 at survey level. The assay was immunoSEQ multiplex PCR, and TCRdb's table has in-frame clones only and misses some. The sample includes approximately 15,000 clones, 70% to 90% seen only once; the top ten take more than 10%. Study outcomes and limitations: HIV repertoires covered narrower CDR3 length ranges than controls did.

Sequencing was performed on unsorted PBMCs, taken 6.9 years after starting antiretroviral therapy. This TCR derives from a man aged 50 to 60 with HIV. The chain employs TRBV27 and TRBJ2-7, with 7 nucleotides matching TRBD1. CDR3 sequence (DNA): TGTGCCAGCAGTTTAGGCCTGGGAGAGGGGGCGACCTACGAGCAGTACTTC. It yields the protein CASSLGLGEGATYEQYF.